Presented here are 26 T cell receptor beta chains from one specimen sequenced in a study of graft-versus-host responses after intestinal transplantation (dated by TCRdb to 2020 to 2022). The sample's time point label, decoded: cells obtained before transplantation from donor or recipient. The library was generated by the immunoSEQ multiplex PCR assay. The source is immuneACCESS, and TCRdb retained only in-frame sequences with V and J called. Part of the clones is not carried over; for the studies checked, unresolved V genes explain less than half of this, and the remainder is unexplained. Across this sample there are tens of thousands of clones, with 80% to 95% seen only once. The ten biggest clones cover 6% of the sample. No antigen has been identified for these receptors. Specimen: unstimulated CD8+ T cells sorted from spleen or lymph node cells, collected before intestinal transplant. Receptor source: a human donor who received an intestinal transplant.

The V gene is TRBV7-9, the J gene TRBJ1-1; no reliable D call. CDR3 size: 13 residues. Deletions cut 1 base from V and 3 bases from J, with 6 bases between. CDR1 is SEHNR and CDR2 is FQNEAQ in the germline V gene (reference sequence). The CDR3 protein is CASSLDGDTEAFF. DNA of the CDR3: TGTGCCAGCAGCTTAGATGGGGACACTGAAGCTTTCTTT.

The CDR3 bases are TGTGCCAGCAGTTACCACGGACAAGAGACCCAGTACTTC. Its translation: CASSYHGQETQYF. The chain joins TRBV6-5 to TRBJ2-5, with D unresolved. Germline V lookup: CDR1 MNHEY, CDR2 SVGAGI. The CDR3 has 13 amino acids. Trimming cost V 2 bases and J 2 bases, with 6 bases left between them.

The chain combines TRBV7-2 with TRBJ2-7, with D possibly being TRBD2 (6 bases). Germline values: CDR1 SGHTA, CDR2 FQGNSA. The CDR3 is made up of 15 amino acids. V was cut by 0 bases and J by 3 bases, with 12 bases left in between. The CDR3 here is CASSLAWRGDYEQYF. CDR3 in DNA: TGTGCCAGCAGCTTAGCCTGGCGGGGAGACTACGAGCAGTACTTC. Combining the CDR3 with reference TRBV7-2 and TRBJ2-7 gives the whole variable domain GAGVSQSPSNKVTEKGKDVELRCDPISGHTALYWYRQSLGQGLEFLIYFQGNSAPDKSGLPSDRFSAERTGGSVSTLTIQRTQQEDSAVYLCASSLAWRGDYEQYFGPGTRLTVT.

The rearrangement links TRBV6-5 to TRBJ2-7; unclear D gene. Trimming cost V 0 bases and J 5 bases, with 8 bases left between them. The CDR3 totals 13 residues. The germline gives CDR1 MNHEY, CDR2 SVGAGI. CDR3 in DNA: TGTGCCAGCAGTTACTCGAGTCGGGACGAGCAGTACTTC. It codes for CASSYSSRDEQYF.

The chain joins TRBV29-1 to TRBJ1-3; no firm D call. The V end lost 4 bases, the J end lost 7 bases, and 23 bases lay between the germline ends. Germline V CDR1 and CDR2: SQVTM, ANQGSEA. The CDR3 has 16 residues. CDR3 amino acids: CSVGGPRVRNGNTIYF. The CDR3 DNA reads as TGCAGCGTTGGTGGCCCCCGGGTCCGAAATGGGAACACCATATATTTT.

This chain connects TRBV10-3 to TRBJ2-3; D may be TRBD1 or TRBD2 (5 bases each). CDR3 size: 16 residues. Germline values: CDR1 ENHRY, CDR2 SYGVKD. Deletions cut 3 bases from V and 2 bases from J, with 15 bases between. The DNA of the CDR3 is TGTGCCATCAGTGATGTCGAGCGGACATACACAGATACGCAGTATTTT. Protein product: CAISDVERTYTDTQYF.

The chain joins TRBV2 to TRBJ2-5; the D gene is possibly TRBD2 (6 bases). V was clipped by 7 bases and J by 5 bases, with 20 bases between them. Germline loops: CDR1 SNHLY, CDR2 FYNNEI. The CDR3 consists of 15 residues. The CDR3 sequence is CASTTIWGGEETQYF. CDR3 nucleotides: TGTGCCAGCACCACAATCTGGGGAGGCGAGGAGACCCAGTACTTC.

Only a few counts were recorded for this clone. This chain connects TRBV4-1 to TRBJ2-7; no clear D gene. Germline V CDR1 and CDR2: MGHRA, YSYEKL. The CDR3 is 14 residues long. Trimming removed 2 bases from V and 1 base from J, with 9 bases in between. The CDR3 DNA sequence: TGCGCCAGCAGCCAATTGACCGGGTCCTACGAGCAGTACTTC. This codes for CASSQLTGSYEQYF.

The V call is TRBV7-9, the J call TRBJ2-7; TRBD1 matches at 8 bases. Germline lookup yields CDR1 SEHNR and CDR2 FQNEAQ (reference sequence). The CDR3 runs 14 residues. J was trimmed by 3 bases and V by 5 bases; bases with no gene match: 6. The CDR3 loop is CASSQTGDRYEQYF. The CDR3 DNA is TGTGCCAGCAGCCAGACAGGGGACCGCTACGAGCAGTACTTC.

The genes are TRBV28 and TRBJ2-2, with 14 bases aligning to TRBD2. Germline V gene lookup returns CDR1 MDHEN and CDR2 SYDVKM. There are 19 residues in the CDR3. Trimming at V came to 3 bases and at J to 0 bases, leaving 6 bases not matched to a gene. The DNA of the CDR3 is TGTGCCAGCAGTTTTTTGGGACTAGCGGGAGTCGCGAACACCGGGGAGCTGTTTTTT. Translation gives CASSFLGLAGVANTGELFF.

The chain employs TRBV27 and TRBJ1-2; D is unclear. V was pared by 2 bases and J by 4 bases, with 11 bases between. This CDR3 has 14 amino acids. Germline V lookup: CDR1 MNHEY, CDR2 SMNVEV (reference sequence). CDR3 in DNA: TGTGCCAGCAGTTTAAACAGCGAAACCTATGGCTACACCTTC. Translating it yields CASSLNSETYGYTF.

In this sample, this clone is medium-sized (0.01 to 0.1%). The CDR3 sequence is CASTSFPIAGGGDEQFF. The CDR3, as DNA: TGTGCCAGCACCTCATTCCCGATAGCGGGAGGGGGAGATGAGCAGTTCTTC. This chain links TRBV7-9 with TRBJ2-1, with 11 bases fitting TRBD2. Per the germline V gene, CDR1 is SEHNR and CDR2 is FQNEAQ (reference sequence). The CDR3 totals 17 residues. Trimming cost V 7 bases and J 8 bases; bases outside gene matches: 16.

The V and J genes are TRBV4-2 and TRBJ1-1, with D maybe TRBD1 (6 bases). The V and J ends lost 1 base and 10 bases respectively, with 25 bases between them. CDR1 and CDR2 (germline): LGHNA, YNFKEQ. The CDR3 totals 17 residues. CDR3 sequence (DNA): TGTGCCAGCAGCCAAGCCTACCCGGGGACGGGGGCAGTTGGAGCTTTCTTT. Its translation: CASSQAYPGTGAVGAFF.

The chain is built from TRBV6-5 and TRBJ2-5, with TRBD1 matching 7 bases. The germline V gene has CDR1 MNHEY and CDR2 SVGAGI. After removal of 8 bases from V and 4 bases from J, the junction contained 7 bases not matched to a gene. This CDR3 contains 13 residues. The CDR3 DNA reads TGTGCCAGCCGAGGCACAGGGGTAGAGACCCAGTACTTC. Translating it yields CASRGTGVETQYF.

CDR3 nucleotides: TGTGCCAGCAGTCCTCCAGGGGATCAGTTCTTC. This codes for CASSPPGDQFF. V and J are TRBV6-6 and TRBJ2-1, with D possibly TRBD1 on 6 matching bases. V lost 5 bases, J lost 13 bases, and 12 bases lay in between. The CDR3 consists of 11 residues. CDR1 and CDR2 from the germline V gene are MNHNY and SVGAGI (reference sequence).

The gene calls are TRBV4-2 and TRBJ2-2; 8 nucleotides align to TRBD2. The CDR3 is 15 residues long. J lost 5 bases, V lost 0 bases, and 2 bases had no gene match. The germline CDR1 and CDR2 sequences are LGHNA and YNFKEQ. CDR3 coding DNA: TGTGCCAGCAGCCAAGACGCTAGCGGGACCGGGGAGCTGTTTTTT. It encodes CASSQDASGTGELFF.

V gene TRBV6-5 combines with J gene TRBJ2-1; the D gene is possibly TRBD2 (5 bases). The CDR3 totals 13 residues. CDR1 MNHEY and CDR2 SVGAGI come from the germline V gene. V lost 5 bases to trimming and J lost 6 bases, with 11 bases between them. Here the CDR3 reads CASSVLVINEQFF. CDR3 DNA: TGTGCCAGCAGTGTACTAGTAATCAATGAGCAGTTCTTC.

This clone has more than one count but fewer than ten. The J gene is TRBJ2-2, the V gene TRBV4-2; D is unclear. The CDR3 has 14 residues. V shed 4 bases and J shed 3 bases, with 9 bases lying between them. The germline gives CDR1 LGHNA, CDR2 YNFKEQ. DNA for the CDR3: TGTGCCAGCAGCCTCTTTATTGACACCGGGGAGCTGTTTTTT. This codes for CASSLFIDTGELFF.

This clone is a singleton in its sample. Distinct nucleotide sequences in the sample also encode this CDR3. The chain has TRBV27 and TRBJ2-7; D gene uncertain. The CDR3 has 9 residues. The germline V and J ends were trimmed by 8 bases and 7 bases, with 6 bases remaining between them. Per germline, CDR1 MNHEY and CDR2 SMNVEV (reference sequence). CDR3 coding DNA: TGTGCCAGCGGGTGGGAGCAGTACTTC. Its translation is CASGWEQYF.

This chain joins TRBV27 and TRBJ2-3, with 9 bases lining up with TRBD1. Losses at the gene ends were 0 bases for V and 7 bases for J; bases not matched to a gene: 8. The CDR3 has 16 amino acids. Germline assignment: CDR1 MNHEY and CDR2 SMNVEV (reference sequence). In DNA form, the CDR3 reads TGTGCCAGCAGTTTATCGAAGGACAGGGGAGGCTATACGCAGTATTTT. Encoded protein: CASSLSKDRGGYTQYF.

This clone was counted between two and nine times. The chain joins TRBV19 to TRBJ1-1, with 8 bases identical to TRBD1. Germline values: CDR1 LNHDA, CDR2 SQIVND (reference sequence). Trimming took 4 bases from V and 8 from J; bases not matched to a gene: 12. The CDR3 has 15 residues. The CDR3 region has the DNA TGTGCCAGTAGTACGCGTTTACAGGGGGATCGCGAAGCTTTCTTT. This sequence encodes CASSTRLQGDREAFF.

The rearrangement uses TRBV6-1 and TRBJ2-3, with D possibly TRBD2 on 7 matching bases. V was shortened by 2 bases and J by 4 bases, with 16 bases between the two germline ends. From germline, CDR1 is MNHNS and CDR2 SASEGT. This CDR3 contains 16 residues. The chain's CDR3 is CASSEWGGAVADTQYF. CDR3 DNA sequence: TGTGCCAGCAGTGAATGGGGGGGGGCCGTAGCAGATACGCAGTATTTT.

Written as DNA, the CDR3 is TGTGCCAGCAGCTTAGGGTCGAAGGGAGCTTTCTTT. Translating it yields CASSLGSKGAFF. V and J are TRBV13 and TRBJ1-1; D is unresolved. CDR1 and CDR2 (germline): PRHDT, FYEKMQ (reference sequence). V lost 0 bases and J 10 bases, leaving 9 bases between the germline ends. The CDR3 is 12 residues long.

In its sample, this clone ranks as large. The genes are TRBV10-1 and TRBJ2-3; D gene uncertain. This CDR3 has 14 residues. V was clipped by 7 bases and J by 3 bases, with 14 bases between them. From germline, CDR1 is WNHNN and CDR2 SYGVQD (reference sequence). The CDR3 nucleotides read TGCGCCAGCAAGGCGAGTGAGTGGACAGATACGCAGTATTTT. This sequence encodes CASKASEWTDTQYF.

CDR3 coding DNA: TGTGCCAGCAGTGAAAGGGTGGAGAGCTCCTATAATTCACCCCTCCACTTT. Protein: CASSERVESSYNSPLHF. V gene TRBV25-1 combines with J gene TRBJ1-6; D gene ambiguous. Germline V gives CDR1 MGHDK, CDR2 SYGVNS. Trimming removed 2 bases from V and 0 bases from J, with 11 bases in between. This CDR3 is 17 amino acids long.

The chain's CDR3 is CASSFMWSPGDQETQYF. CDR3 coding DNA: TGTGCCAGCAGCTTTATGTGGTCTCCGGGGGACCAAGAGACCCAGTACTTC. V and J are TRBV11-3 and TRBJ2-5; D is perhaps TRBD2 (6 bases). The ends were cut back, 3 bases at V and 0 bases at J, with 17 bases in the middle. CDR3 length equals 17 residues. Germline CDR1 reads SGHNT; CDR2 reads YENEEA. The entire variable domain, with the rest obtained from reference TRBV11-3 and TRBJ2-5, is as follows: EAGVVQSPRYKIIEKKQPVAFWCNPISGHNTLYWYLQNLGQGPELLIRYENEEAVDDSQLPKDRFSAERLKGVDSTLKIQPAELGDSAVYLCASSFMWSPGDQETQYFGPGTRLLVL.